This TCR beta chain originates from a study of monozygotic twins with inflammatory bowel disease. Study-level points and caveats: The authors note that differing immunosuppressive treatments may have added variability to patient repertoires. The study found lower TCRbeta diversity (inverse Simpson) in IBD patients than in healthy co-twins. The data did not back a single strong IBD-associated clonotype or signal.

A note on this clonotype: Its antigen is as yet unknown.

Eight distinct reactions (per sample) were used to make the cDNA. TCRdb reprocessed the 5' RACE reads and stores each CDR3 protein as one record, lacking DNA. The sample includes about 330,000 distinct CDR3 sequences. CDR1 and CDR2 (germline): GTSNPN, SVGIG (reference sequence). The CDR3 loop spans 11 amino acids. The sample was blood. The chain couples TRBV30 to TRBJ1-6. The TCR sequence derives from a human donor with ulcerative colitis or Crohn's disease, or a healthy co-twin of an affected twin (not recorded which). The CDR3 sequence is CAVSRDSPLHF.